In this sample, the clone carrying this TCR beta chain turned up a few times. This entry belongs to a study of patients and donors after allogeneic stem cell transplantation. Using its own MiXCR run on the RT-PCR reads, TCRdb lists one record per CDR3 protein. Found here are 900,000 to 1,000,000 distinct CDR3 sequences, roughly 18% of them singletons; the top ten hold around 6%. The germline gives CDR1 SNHLY, CDR2 FYNNEI. The CDR3 has 10 amino acids. Between the trimmed V and J ends, which lost 6 bases and 7 bases, there was a span of 7 bases. Specimen: blood, either unsorted or a sorted T cell fraction (not recorded which). This chain connects TRBV2 to TRBJ2-7; D may be TRBD2 (5 bases). This receptor was identified in a human donor who was either an allogeneic HSCT recipient or a stem cell or donor lymphocyte infusion donor (not recorded which). It is not recorded whose cells these are; they may come from a transplant donor. The CDR3 DNA reads as TGTGCCAGCAGACGAGGGGAGCAGTACTTC. Translation: CASRRGEQYF.